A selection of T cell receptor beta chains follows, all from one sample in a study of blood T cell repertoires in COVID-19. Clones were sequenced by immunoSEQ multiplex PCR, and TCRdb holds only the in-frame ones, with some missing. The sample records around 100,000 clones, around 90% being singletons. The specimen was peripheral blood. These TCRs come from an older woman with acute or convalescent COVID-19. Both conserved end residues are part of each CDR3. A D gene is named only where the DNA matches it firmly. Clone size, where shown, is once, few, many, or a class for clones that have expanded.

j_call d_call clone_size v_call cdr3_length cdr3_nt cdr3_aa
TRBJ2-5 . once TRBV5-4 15 TGTGCCAGCAGCTTGCGGGTAGCGGCACAAGAGACCCAGTACTTC CASSLRVAAQETQYF
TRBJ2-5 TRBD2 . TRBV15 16 TGTGCCACCAGCAGAGATCCAGCGGGAGCCCAAGAGACCCAGTACTTC CATSRDPAGAQETQYF
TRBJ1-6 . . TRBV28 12 TGTGCCAGCAGTTCCGGGAGCACACCCCTCCACTTT CASSSGSTPLHF
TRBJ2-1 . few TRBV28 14 TGTGCCAGCAGTTTCCGGGAGACCTACAATGAGCAGTTCTTC CASSFRETYNEQFF
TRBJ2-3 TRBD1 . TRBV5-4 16 TGTGCCAGCAGCTTGGTCAGACAGGGGGTAGGAGATACGCAGTATTTT CASSLVRQGVGDTQYF
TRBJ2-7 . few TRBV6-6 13 TGTGCCAGCAGTCACCCGGGAGTGCACGAGCAGTACTTC CASSHPGVHEQYF
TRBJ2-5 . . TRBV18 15 TGTGCCAGCTCACCACCAACAGAGATCCAAGAGACCCAGTACTTC CASSPPTEIQETQYF
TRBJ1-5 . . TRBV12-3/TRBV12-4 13 TGTGCCAGCAGTTTACCCCCCGGGACAACCCAGCATTTT CASSLPPGTTQHF
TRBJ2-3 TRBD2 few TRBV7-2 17 TGTGCCAGCAGCTTGACCGGACTAGCGGGGCGCACAGATACGCAGTATTTT CASSLTGLAGRTDTQYF
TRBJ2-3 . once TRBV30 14 TGTGCCCGTAATAGAGGAGAACGCACAGATACGCAGTATTTT CARNRGERTDTQYF
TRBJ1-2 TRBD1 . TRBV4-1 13 TGCGCCAGCAGCGGTCAGGGGGCGCGGGGCTACACCTTC CASSGQGARGYTF
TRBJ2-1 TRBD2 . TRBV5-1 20 TGCGCCAGCAGCTTGGTAGGGCTAGCGGGAGGGCCGGGGTCCTACAATGAGCAGTTCTTC CASSLVGLAGGPGSYNEQFF
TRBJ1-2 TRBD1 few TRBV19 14 TGTGCCAGTAGTCCCCGGACAGGGTACGATGGCTACACCTTC CASSPRTGYDGYTF
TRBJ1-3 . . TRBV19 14 TGTGCCAGTAGTAGACAGGTCTCTGGAAACACCATATATTTT CASSRQVSGNTIYF
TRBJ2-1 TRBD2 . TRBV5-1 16 TGCGCCAGCAGCTTGTCCTCTAGCGGATCCTACAATGAGCAGTTCTTC CASSLSSSGSYNEQFF
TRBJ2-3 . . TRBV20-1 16 TGCAGTGCTAGTACGAGGAGGCAAGCCCGCACAGATACGCAGTATTTT CSASTRRQARTDTQYF
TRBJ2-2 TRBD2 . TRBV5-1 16 TGCGCCAGCAGCTTGGCGGTAGCGGGAGGTACCGGGGAGCTGTTTTTT CASSLAVAGGTGELFF
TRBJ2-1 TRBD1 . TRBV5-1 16 TGCGCCAGCAGTCGGGGACAGGGACTTCCCGGGGATGAGCAGTTCTTC CASSRGQGLPGDEQFF
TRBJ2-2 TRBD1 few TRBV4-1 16 TGCGCCAGCAGCCAAGAGCGAGGGGGCCGGACCGGGGAGCTGTTTTTT CASSQERGGRTGELFF
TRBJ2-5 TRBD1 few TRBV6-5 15 TGTGCCAGCAGTTACTCCGGGACAGGGGGAGAGACCCAGTACTTC CASSYSGTGGETQYF